This TCR beta chain is drawn from a study of T-cell memory formation after mild COVID-19. Study-level background: Across donors, TCR clusters were largely donor specific. Study-level points and caveats: CD8+ contracting clones occupied EMRA, while CD4+ ones occupied mainly CM and EM. Clones shrinking between day 15 and 85 showed a balanced CD4/CD8 split, and those that grew later tilted toward CD4+.

A remark on this clonotype: The antigen is not known.

cDNA libraries for TCR alpha and TCR beta, carrying sample barcodes and UMIs, came from 5'RACE with constant-segment primers. TCRdb ran MiXCR on the 5' RACE reads and lists one entry per CDR3 protein. The sample comprises over 150,000 distinct CDR3 sequences, about a fifth of which are singletons, and roughly 24% rests with the top ten. Germline V CDR1 and CDR2: SGDLS, YYNGEE. The CDR3 sequence is 17 residues long. Trimming left V 3 bases short and J 4 bases short, with 22 bases between. The chain has TRBV9 and TRBJ1-2; a weak D match, TRBD1 (5 bases). The clonotype comes from an adult woman who had mild COVID-19 (a few samples of this study predate the infection). Cell type and time point are not known. Source material: PBMCs or a T cell subset sorted from them (not recorded which). The CDR3 DNA reads TGTGCCAGCAGCGAATCTTTAGGTTACCGGGGGACCTATGGCTACACCTTC. This translates into CASSESLGYRGTYGYTF.